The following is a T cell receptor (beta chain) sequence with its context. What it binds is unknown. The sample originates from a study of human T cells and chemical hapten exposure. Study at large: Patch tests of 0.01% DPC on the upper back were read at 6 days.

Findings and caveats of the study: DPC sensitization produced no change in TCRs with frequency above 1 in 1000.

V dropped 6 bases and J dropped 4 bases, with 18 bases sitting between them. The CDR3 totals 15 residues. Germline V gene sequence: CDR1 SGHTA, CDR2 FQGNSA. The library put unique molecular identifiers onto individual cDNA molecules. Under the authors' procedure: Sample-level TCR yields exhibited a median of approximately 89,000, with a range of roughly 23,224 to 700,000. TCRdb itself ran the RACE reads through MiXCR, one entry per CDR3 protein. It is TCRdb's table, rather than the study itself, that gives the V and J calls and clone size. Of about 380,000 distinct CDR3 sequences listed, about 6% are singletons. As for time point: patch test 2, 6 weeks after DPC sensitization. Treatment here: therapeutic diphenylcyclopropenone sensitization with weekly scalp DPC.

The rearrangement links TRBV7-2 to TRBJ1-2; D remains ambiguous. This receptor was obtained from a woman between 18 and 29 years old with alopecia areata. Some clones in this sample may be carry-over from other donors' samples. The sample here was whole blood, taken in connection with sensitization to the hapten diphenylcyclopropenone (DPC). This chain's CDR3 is CASRPLVGMSYGYTF. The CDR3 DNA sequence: TGTGCCAGCAGGCCCTTGGTGGGGATGAGCTATGGCTACACCTTC.